This T cell receptor beta chain is drawn from a study of blood T cells in healthy people across ages. Study-wide points: With unsorted PBMCs, a conclusive comparison of naive versus antigen-experienced cells was not possible.

Then a second PCR, running roughly 6 to 12 cycles, was carried out with a sample-barcoded 5' primer and a J-beta primer mix. TCRdb re-derived calls from the 5' RACE reads in MiXCR, one entry per CDR3 protein. The profile shows approximately 800,000 distinct CDR3 sequences, roughly 60% of them singletons. CDR3 length: 15 amino acids. Trimming removed 0 bases at V and 6 bases at J, with 15 bases between. CDR1 SGDLS and CDR2 YYNGEE come from the germline V gene. This clonotype was found a few times. What it recognizes is unknown. The sequence was collected from a man aged 25 to 40 in good health. The chain employs TRBV9 and TRBJ1-2, with D possibly matching TRBD1 (5 bases). The sequencing sample was made of blood. This CDR3 is CASSVAGGASNGYTF. The CDR3 DNA follows: TGTGCCAGCAGCGTAGCCGGAGGGGCCTCAAATGGCTACACCTTC.